The 8 T cell receptor delta chains given below trace back to one sample, sequenced in a study of Vδ1+ human thymocytes. Study outcomes and limitations: Thymic TRG and TRD repertoires appeared highly polyclonal.

RNA was extracted from the cells and then reverse transcribed. Pooled V-gene forward primers with one constant-region reverse primer generated the CDR3 amplicons by multiplex PCR. TCRdb reran clone calling via CATT on the multiplex PCR reads. This repertoire shows roughly 50,000 delta-chain clones, 15% to 20% found once; its top ten account for approximately 0.54%. The antigens these receptors bind are not known. What was sequenced was Vdelta1+ gamma-delta thymocytes from the thymus. Subset reported: FACS-sorted CD3+ TCRalphabeta- TCRVdelta1+ TCRVdelta2- thymocytes. The receptor source for this set is a boy in the first two years of life who had congenital heart surgery.

The chain couples TRDV1 to TRDJ1; 10 bases fit TRDD3. Trimming removed 4 bases from V and 0 bases from J; junction bases left unmatched: 17. The CDR3 spans 20 residues. Germline CDR1 reads TSWWSYY; CDR2 reads QGS. This CDR3 reads CALGASIRVLGDWYTDKLIF. The CDR3 DNA sequence: TGTGCTCTTGGGGCAAGTATCCGGGTACTGGGGGATTGGTACACCGATAAACTCATCTTT.

The chain is built from TRDV1 and TRDJ1; TRDD3 agrees at 13 bases. The CDR3 has 19 residues. Looked up from germline, CDR1 is TSWWSYY and CDR2 is QGS. Unmatched junction bases numbered 9, after V lost 2 bases and J lost 0 bases. The CDR3 bases are TGTGCTCTTGGGGAATGCCGCATACTGGGGGATACGCACACCGATAAACTCATCTTT. This translates into CALGECRILGDTHTDKLIF.

Only a few counts were recorded for this clone. The chain is built from TRDV1 and TRDJ1, with 12 nucleotides matching TRDD3. Per the germline V gene, CDR1 is TSWWSYY and CDR2 is QGS. This CDR3 has 18 residues. J gave up 1 base and V 1 base, and 7 bases lay outside the gene matches. Here the CDR3 reads CALGERVPWGIRTDKLIF. CDR3 coding DNA: TGTGCTCTTGGGGAACGTGTTCCCTGGGGGATACGCACCGATAAACTCATCTTT.

The rearrangement joins TRDV1 to TRDJ1, with D tentatively TRDD3 (6 bases). Per the germline V gene, CDR1 is TSWWSYY and CDR2 is QGS. V dropped 3 bases and J dropped 4 bases, with 18 bases sitting between them. The CDR3 spans 16 residues. CDR3 region: CALGDPGAGDIDKLIF. The CDR3 DNA sequence: TGTGCTCTTGGGGATCCCGGCGCGGGGGACATCGATAAACTCATCTTT.

This clone was detected only a few times. The chain uses TRDV1 and TRDJ1, with D perhaps TRDD3 (6 bases). Trimming took 4 bases from V and 0 from J, leaving 27 bases between them. The CDR3 extends over 20 amino acids. Germline loops: CDR1 TSWWSYY, CDR2 QGS. The chain's CDR3 is CALGGSPQDGWGFYTDKLIF. In DNA, the CDR3 is TGTGCTCTTGGGGGGTCTCCCCAAGACGGTTGGGGGTTTTACACCGATAAACTCATCTTT.

The V call is TRDV1, the J call TRDJ1; 12 nucleotides match TRDD3. After removal of 1 base from V and 0 bases from J, the junction contained 36 bases not matched to a gene. This CDR3 contains 28 residues. Germline V gene sequence: CDR1 TSWWSYY, CDR2 QGS. In DNA, the CDR3 is TGTGCTCTTGGGGAACGGGGAGGACGACAAACTGGGGGATACTTGATTATCGTCAGCAACACGTACACCGATAAACTCATCTTT. As protein: CALGERGGRQTGGYLIIVSNTYTDKLIF.

The J gene is TRDJ1, the V gene TRDV1, with D perhaps TRDD2 or TRDD3 (9 bases each). Germline V gives CDR1 TSWWSYY, CDR2 QGS. V was cut by 4 bases and J by 8 bases, with 29 bases left in between. There are 18 residues in the CDR3. As DNA, the CDR3 is TGTGCTCTTGGGGCAAGGCCTTCCTACGTACTGGGGGACGCCAAACTCATCTTT. It codes for CALGARPSYVLGDAKLIF.

This clone was observed a handful of times. The chain uses TRDV1 and TRDJ1, with D tentatively TRDD2 or TRDD3 (5 bases each). The CDR3 consists of 22 residues. Trimming took off 1 base at V and 0 bases at J, with 30 bases between the two ends. Germline assignment: CDR1 TSWWSYY and CDR2 QGS. CDR3 sequence (DNA): TGTGCTCTTGGGGAACAAAAGTCACGGGACATTCCTCTATGGGGCAACACCGATAAACTCATCTTT. Translating it yields CALGEQKSRDIPLWGNTDKLIF.